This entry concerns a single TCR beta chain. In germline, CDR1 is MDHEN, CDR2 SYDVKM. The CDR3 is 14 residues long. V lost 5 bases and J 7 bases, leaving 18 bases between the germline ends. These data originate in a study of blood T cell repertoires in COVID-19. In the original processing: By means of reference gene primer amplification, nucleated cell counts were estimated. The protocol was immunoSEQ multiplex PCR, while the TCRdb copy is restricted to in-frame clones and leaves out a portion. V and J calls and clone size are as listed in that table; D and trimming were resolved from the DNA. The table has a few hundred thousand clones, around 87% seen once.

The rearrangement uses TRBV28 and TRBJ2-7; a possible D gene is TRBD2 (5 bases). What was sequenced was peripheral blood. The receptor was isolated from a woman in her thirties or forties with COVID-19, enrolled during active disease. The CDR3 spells CASSEGRQLIEQYF. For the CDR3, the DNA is TGTGCCAGCAGTGAGGGCCGCCAGCTAATTGAGCAGTACTTC.